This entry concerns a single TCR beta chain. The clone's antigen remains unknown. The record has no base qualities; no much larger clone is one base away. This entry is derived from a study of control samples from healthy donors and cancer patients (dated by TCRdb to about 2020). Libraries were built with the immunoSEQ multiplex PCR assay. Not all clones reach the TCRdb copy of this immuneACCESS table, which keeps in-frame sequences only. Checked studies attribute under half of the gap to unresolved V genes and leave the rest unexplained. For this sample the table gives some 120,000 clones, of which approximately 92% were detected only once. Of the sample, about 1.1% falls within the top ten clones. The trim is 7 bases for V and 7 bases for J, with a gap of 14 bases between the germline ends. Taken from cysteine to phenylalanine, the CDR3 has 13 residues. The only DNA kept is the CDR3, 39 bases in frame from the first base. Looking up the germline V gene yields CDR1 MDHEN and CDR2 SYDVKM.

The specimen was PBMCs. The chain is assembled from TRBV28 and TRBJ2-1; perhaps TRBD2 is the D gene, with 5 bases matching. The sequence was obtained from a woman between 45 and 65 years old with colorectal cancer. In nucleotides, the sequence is TGTGCCAGCACCGTACCGGGGTCGAATGAGCAGTTCTTC. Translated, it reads CASTVPGSNEQFF.